This TCR beta chain was retrieved from a study of T cell responses to AZD1222 COVID-19 vaccine. Study-level findings and limits: No day 14 peak samples; only post-peak repertoires were characterized. Epitopes outside B.1.351 and B.1.1.7 mutated regions reportedly drew nearly half of spike TCRs.

V gave up 5 bases and J gave up 3 bases, with 14 bases separating them. The CDR3 runs 15 residues. The V gene's germline CDR1 is SEHNR and CDR2 FQNEAQ (reference sequence). On this clone itself: Its cognate antigen is unknown.

Sequenced by immunoSEQ multiplex PCR; TCRdb stores in-frame clones only, minus some. Of under 110,000 clones in the sample, 85% to 90% were seen once. The V call is TRBV7-9, the J call TRBJ2-4; perhaps TRBD2 as D (5 bases). Material: peripheral blood, obtained on day 0 of AZD1222 vaccination. The receptor was derived from an adult in good health. This chain's CDR3 is CASSPSGSVKNIQYF. CDR3 nucleotides: TGTGCCAGCAGCCCCTCGGGATCAGTCAAAAACATTCAGTACTTC. The entire variable domain, with the rest obtained from reference TRBV7-9 and TRBJ2-4, is as follows: DTGVSQNPRHKITKRGQNVTFRCDPISEHNRLYWYRQTLGQGPEFLTYFQNEAQLEKSRLLSDRFSAERPKGSFSTLEIQRTEQGDSAMYLCASSPSGSVKNIQYFGAGTRLSVL.